The 16 T cell receptor beta chains below were found in one sample sequenced in a study of T cell responses to AZD1222 COVID-19 vaccine. The assay was immunoSEQ multiplex PCR, and TCRdb's table has in-frame clones only and misses some. The table shows some 200,000 clones, with roughly 91% occurring only once. Sequences were derived from peripheral blood, sampled on day 0 of MenACWY control vaccination. These receptors all come from an adult in good health.

The rearrangement uses TRBV11-2 and TRBJ2-1; D not certain. Germline V gene data show CDR1 as SGHAT and CDR2 as FQNNGV. The CDR3 length is 15 residues. Trimming removed 2 bases at V and 4 bases at J, with 12 bases between. The CDR3 DNA follows: TGTGCCAGCAGCTTATGGGCGGCCTCTTACAATGAGCAGTTCTTC. Its protein product is CASSLWAASYNEQFF.

This sequence joins TRBV24-1 and TRBJ1-5, with D unclear. From germline, CDR1 is KGHDR and CDR2 SFDVKD. CDR3 length: 13 residues. The germline V and J ends were trimmed by 3 bases and 7 bases, with 9 bases remaining between them. Here the CDR3 DNA reads TGTGCCACCAGTGATAACACTGGGCAGCCCCAGCATTTT. This sequence encodes CATSDNTGQPQHF.

V and J are TRBV2 and TRBJ1-5; D uncertain. This CDR3 is built from 15 residues. Germline CDR1 reads SNHLY; CDR2 reads FYNNEI. V was clipped by 7 bases and J by 1 base, with 14 bases between them. As DNA, the CDR3 is TGTGCCAGCAACCCGGCGGGTTTAAGCAATCAGCCCCAGCATTTT. Protein sequence: CASNPAGLSNQPQHF.

V is TRBV5-4 and J is TRBJ2-3; TRBD1 aligns across 7 bases. This CDR3 spans 15 amino acids. CDR1 is SGHNT and CDR2 is YYREEE in the germline V gene (reference sequence). Trimming removed 2 bases from V and 5 bases from J; junction bases left unmatched: 8. CDR3 protein: CASSFIQGGEDTQYF. CDR3 nucleotide sequence: TGTGCCAGCAGCTTTATTCAAGGGGGCGAAGATACGCAGTATTTT.

The chain has TRBV5-1 and TRBJ1-2; 10 positions match TRBD1. J was trimmed by 5 bases and V by 4 bases; bases with no gene match: 8. The CDR3 covers 15 residues. Per germline, CDR1 SGHRS and CDR2 YFSETQ. The CDR3: CASSSGQGEGYGYTF. CDR3 sequence (DNA): TGCGCCAGCAGCAGTGGACAGGGGGAAGGGTATGGCTACACCTTC.

The chain carries TRBV11-3 and TRBJ2-3, with D perhaps TRBD1 (5 bases). CDR1 and CDR2 (germline): SGHNT, YENEEA. Trimming pared 1 base from V and 0 bases from J, leaving 11 bases between. This CDR3 contains 16 residues. The CDR3: CASSLVKGLSTDTQYF. The CDR3 DNA sequence: TGTGCCAGCAGCTTAGTCAAGGGGTTAAGCACAGATACGCAGTATTTT.

The chain recombines TRBV28 with TRBJ1-6, with D possibly matching TRBD1 (5 bases). CDR1 and CDR2 (germline): MDHEN, SYDVKM. V was trimmed by 2 bases and J by 7 bases, leaving 15 bases between them. The CDR3 runs to 16 residues. The CDR3 loop reads CASSLGLGTGNSPLHF. The CDR3 region has the DNA TGTGCCAGCAGTTTAGGTCTTGGGACGGGAAATTCACCCCTCCACTTT.

This clone was detected once. The chain employs TRBV27 and TRBJ2-6; 12 positions agree with TRBD1. The CDR3 contains 18 residues. Trimming removed 1 base from V and 1 base from J; junction bases left unmatched: 2. CDR1 and CDR2 (germline): MNHEY, SMNVEV (reference sequence). The DNA for the CDR3 is TGTGCCAGCAGTTTATTGGGACAGGGGGCGTCTGGGGCCAACGTCCTGACTTTC. As protein: CASSLLGQGASGANVLTF.

The chain is built from TRBV4-1 and TRBJ1-1; 7 positions agree with TRBD1. CDR1 MGHRA and CDR2 YSYEKL come from the germline V gene. CDR3 size: 15 residues. Germline trimming cut 0 bases from V and 5 bases from J; bases unmatched to any gene: 6. The CDR3 nucleotides are TGCGCCAGCAGCCAAGACCAGGCAGGGGGTACTGAAGCTTTCTTT. Amino acids: CASSQDQAGGTEAFF.

The count of this clone is one. The rearrangement uses TRBV6-6 and TRBJ2-1, with D perhaps matching TRBD1 (6 bases). The CDR3 spans 14 residues. Trimming took off 6 bases at V and 6 bases at J, with 15 bases between the two ends. Germline lookup yields CDR1 MNHNY and CDR2 SVGAGI (reference sequence). The CDR3 nucleotides are TGTGCCAGCAGCTCAGGGGCCCTGGGCAATGAGCAGTTCTTC. It yields the protein CASSSGALGNEQFF.

The chain carries TRBV12-3 or TRBV12-4 and TRBJ1-1; 10 nucleotides agree with TRBD1. J lost 10 bases, V lost 6 bases, and 5 bases had no gene match. The CDR3 covers 12 residues. CDR3 protein: CASRRQGARAFF. The CDR3 DNA reads TGTGCCAGCAGAAGACAGGGGGCAAGAGCTTTCTTT.

The chain combines TRBV30 with TRBJ1-6; TRBD1 matches 8 bases. The germline V gene encodes CDR1 GTSNPN and CDR2 SVGIG (reference sequence). The CDR3 contains 14 residues. The V gene end was trimmed by 0 bases and the J gene end by 8 bases; junction bases not matched to a gene: 3. CDR3 DNA sequence: TGTGCCTGGAGTGTGACAGGGGCGTATTCACCCCTCCACTTT. It yields the protein CAWSVTGAYSPLHF.

The rearrangement links TRBV7-2 to TRBJ2-5; 8 positions agree with TRBD2. This CDR3 spans 14 amino acids. Looked up from germline, CDR1 is SGHTA and CDR2 is FQGNSA. With 9 bases clipped from V and 2 bases from J, the junction kept 8 bases outside the gene matches. The CDR3 is CASASGQPQETQYF. CDR3 coding DNA: TGTGCCAGTGCTAGCGGGCAACCACAAGAGACCCAGTACTTC. The complete variable domain, with remaining parts taken from reference TRBV7-2 and TRBJ2-5, reads GAGVSQSPSNKVTEKGKDVELRCDPISGHTALYWYRQSLGQGLEFLIYFQGNSAPDKSGLPSDRFSAERTGGSVSTLTIQRTQQEDSAVYLCASASGQPQETQYFGPGTRLLVL.

DNA for the CDR3: TGCGCCAGCAGTGAGTCTAGTTATACAGGTATGAACACTGAAGCTTTCTTT. It yields the protein CASSESSYTGMNTEAFF. The chain couples TRBV10-1 to TRBJ1-1, with a possible D match to TRBD1 (5 bases). Germline V gene data show CDR1 as WNHNN and CDR2 as SYGVQD (reference sequence). V lost 0 bases and J lost 0, with 14 bases in between. There are 17 residues in the CDR3.

The rearrangement joins TRBV5-4 to TRBJ1-6, with no clear D. Trimming pared 0 bases from V and 0 bases from J, leaving 7 bases between. Germline CDR1 and CDR2: SGHNT and YYREEE (reference sequence). This CDR3 contains 16 residues. The CDR3 reads CASSLGRSSYNSPLHF. DNA of the CDR3: TGTGCCAGCAGCTTGGGACGTAGCTCCTATAATTCACCCCTCCACTTT.

V and J are TRBV24-1 and TRBJ1-1; D is uncertain. V was cut by 3 bases and J by 5 bases, with 9 bases left in between. The CDR3 runs to 13 residues. Germline CDR1 reads KGHDR; CDR2 reads SFDVKD. CDR3 sequence: CATSDQRLTEAFF. The DNA for the CDR3 is TGTGCCACCAGTGATCAACGGTTGACTGAAGCTTTCTTT.